This TCR beta chain appears in the sequencing data of a study of graft-versus-host responses after intestinal transplantation. Across the whole study: Anti-thymocyte globulin induction, then tacrolimus and steroids for roughly 3 years, went to all recipients.

The CDR3 is 15 residues long. Germline trimming cut 3 bases from V and 8 bases from J; bases unmatched to any gene: 7. The germline V gene encodes CDR1 SNHLY and CDR2 FYNNEI. Co-plated with approximately 200,000 CFSE-labeled responder cells were approximately 200,000 irradiated, violet-dye-labeled stimulator cells. A sort after the reaction isolated proliferating CFSE-low CD3+CD4+ and CD3+CD8+ responders. Some clones are missing from TCRdb's copy, which holds only in-frame ones; the method was immunoSEQ multiplex PCR. The sample carries 17,000 or so clones, 38% recorded once. Study conclusions and caveats: Circulating GvH clone levels at their peak were associated with HvG declines (early post-transplant).

This TCR came from a human patient who received an intestinal transplant. Sequences were derived from alloreactive CD8+ T cells from a mixed lymphocyte reaction culture, sampled before intestinal transplant. Indicated subset: CFSE-low proliferating T cells sorted from approximately 6-day pre-transplant mixed lymphocyte reaction (GvH or HvG direction). The chain is built from TRBV2 and TRBJ1-6, with 7 bases aligning to TRBD1. This chain's CDR3 is CASSDRGWEYSPLHF. DNA for the CDR3: TGTGCCAGCAGTGACAGGGGGTGGGAATATTCACCCCTCCACTTT.